The 18 T cell receptor beta chains given below trace back to one sample, sequenced in a study of cytomegalovirus exposure and HLA in healthy donors. Primers for the PCR totalled 60 Vbeta and 13 Jbeta. Only in-frame clones appear in the TCRdb table, and some are missing; sequencing was by immunoSEQ multiplex PCR. The sample has over 150,000 clones, 82% seen once. The sequenced material came from PBMCs. The origin of the receptors is a man aged 50 to 59 in good health and CMV-seropositive.

This CDR3 is CASSSRGLMYNEQFF. The CDR3 nucleotides are TGCGCCAGCAGCTCGAGGGGGCTCATGTACAATGAGCAGTTCTTC. The chain carries TRBV5-1 and TRBJ2-1; TRBD1 aligns across 7 bases. The CDR3 is 15 residues long. V lost 3 bases and J lost 4; bases outside the gene matches: 7. Looked up from germline, CDR1 is SGHRS and CDR2 is YFSETQ.

Written as DNA, the CDR3 is TGTGCCAGCTCTCCAGGACAGGAGCTTACTGAAGCTTTCTTT. It translates to CASSPGQELTEAFF. The chain joins TRBV18 to TRBJ1-1; 7 bases map to TRBD1. CDR1 and CDR2 from the germline V gene are KGHSH and LQKENI. J was trimmed by 5 bases and V by 6 bases; bases with no gene match: 9. The CDR3 contains 14 residues.

V gene TRBV9 combines with J gene TRBJ2-2; no reliable D call. The length of the CDR3 is 13 residues. V lost 0 bases and J 7 bases, leaving 7 bases between the germline ends. Germline V gives CDR1 SGDLS, CDR2 YYNGEE. The CDR3 sequence: CASSVVHGGELFF. CDR3 coding DNA: TGTGCCAGCAGCGTAGTTCACGGCGGGGAGCTGTTTTTT. Combining the CDR3 with reference TRBV9 and TRBJ2-2 gives the whole variable domain DSGVTQTPKHLITATGQRVTLRCSPRSGDLSVYWYQQSLDQGLQFLIQYYNGEERAKGNILERFSAQQFPDLHSELNLSSLELGDSALYFCASSVVHGGELFFGEGSRLTVL.

The rearrangement links TRBV11-2 to TRBJ2-1; D remains unclear. Per the germline V gene, CDR1 is SGHAT and CDR2 is FQNNGV. V dropped 1 base and J dropped 9 bases, with 10 bases sitting between them. CDR3 length equals 13 residues. The CDR3 nucleotides are TGTGCCAGCAGCTTAGGGGCAGGCGTTGAGCAGTTCTTC. This codes for CASSLGAGVEQFF.

The rearrangement joins TRBV5-5 to TRBJ2-5; 7 bases are shared with TRBD1. The CDR3 is 15 residues long. With 4 bases clipped from V and 1 base from J, the junction kept 7 bases outside the gene matches. Germline CDR1 reads SGHKS; CDR2 reads YYEKEE (reference sequence). The CDR3 reads CASSVGDSFQETQYF. In nucleotides, the CDR3 is TGTGCCAGCAGCGTAGGGGACAGTTTCCAAGAGACCCAGTACTTC. Using reference TRBV5-5 and TRBJ2-5 for the parts outside the CDR3, the full variable domain is DAGVTQSPTHLIKTRGQQVTLRCSPISGHKSVSWYQQVLGQGPQFIFQYYEKEERGRGNFPDRFSARQFPNYSSELNVNALLLGDSALYLCASSVGDSFQETQYFGPGTRLLVL.

The gene calls are TRBV5-4 and TRBJ2-1; D may be TRBD1 (6 bases). From germline, CDR1 is SGHNT and CDR2 YYREEE (reference sequence). This CDR3 comprises 16 residues. Trimming removed 0 bases at V and 5 bases at J, with 15 bases between. CDR3 sequence: CASSLGGHTRDNEQFF. The CDR3 DNA reads as TGTGCCAGCAGCTTGGGGGGACATACCCGGGACAATGAGCAGTTCTTC.

This rearrangement joins TRBV19 to TRBJ1-1, with unresolved D. V was cut by 3 bases and J by 3 bases, with 14 bases left in between. Per germline, CDR1 LNHDA and CDR2 SQIVND (reference sequence). This CDR3 is built from 15 residues. CDR3 nucleotide sequence: TGTGCCAGTAGTATCCTCGGTTTAGTGGACACTGAAGCTTTCTTT. Amino acid sequence: CASSILGLVDTEAFF.

This clone was seen a handful of times. V and J are TRBV4-3 and TRBJ1-4, with 10 positions matching TRBD1. The junction had 9 bases not matched to a gene; V was cut back by 1 base and J by 10 bases. There are 16 residues in the CDR3. The V gene's germline CDR1 is LGHNA and CDR2 YSLEER. CDR3 amino acids: CASSQGQGAGVGKLFF. CDR3 sequence (DNA): TGCGCCAGCAGCCAAGGACAGGGGGCAGGCGTAGGAAAACTGTTTTTT.

This clone was counted once. V usage is TRBV7-6 and J usage is TRBJ2-7; D is possibly TRBD2 (5 bases). This CDR3 has 15 amino acids. V was cut by 1 base and J by 0 bases, with 10 bases left in between. Germline values: CDR1 SGHVS, CDR2 FNYEAQ. CDR3 nucleotide sequence: TGTGCCAGCAGCTTAGAGCCGGGATCCTCCTACGAGCAGTACTTC. It codes for CASSLEPGSSYEQYF.

J is TRBJ2-7 and V is TRBV6-5; D remains unclear. The ends were cut back, 6 bases at V and 2 bases at J, with 11 bases in the middle. The germline gives CDR1 MNHEY, CDR2 SVGAGI. The CDR3 is made up of 13 amino acids. CDR3 bases: TGTGCCAGCAGAGCGACGGCGACCTACGAGCAGTACTTC. Its protein product is CASRATATYEQYF.

The V call is TRBV11-3, the J call TRBJ2-1; D gene ambiguous. CDR3 length equals 16 residues. Trimming stripped 5 bases from V and 2 bases from J, with 16 bases between. Germline CDR1 is SGHNT and CDR2 is YENEEA. The CDR3, as DNA: TGTGCCAGCAGCCCTCAGCGTTACGGCCCCTACAATGAGCAGTTCTTC. This translates into CASSPQRYGPYNEQFF.

The rearrangement joins TRBV6-1 to TRBJ1-2, with 7 nucleotides matching TRBD1. Per germline, CDR1 MNHNS and CDR2 SASEGT. The ends lost 6 bases at V and 4 bases at J; junction bases unmatched: 8. This CDR3 is 14 amino acids long. CDR3 DNA sequence: TGTGCCAGCAGACCCCCGGACAGGATCTATGGCTACACCTTC. As protein: CASRPPDRIYGYTF.

The chain carries TRBV2 and TRBJ2-7; 11 bases match TRBD2. The V gene end was trimmed by 2 bases and the J gene end by 1 base; junction bases not matched to a gene: 7. CDR1 is SNHLY and CDR2 is FYNNEI in the germline V gene. This CDR3 spans 17 amino acids. CDR3 nucleotide sequence: TGTGCCAGCAGTGAACTTCCCCTAGCGGGAGGATCCTACGAGCAGTACTTC. Protein: CASSELPLAGGSYEQYF.

This clone was observed once. The chain combines TRBV28 with TRBJ1-4, with TRBD1 matching over 9 bases. The CDR3 spans 15 residues. Germline-derived CDR1 and CDR2 are MDHEN and SYDVKM. J was trimmed by 6 bases and V by 5 bases; bases with no gene match: 7. CDR3 sequence: CASSPPGQGYEKLFF. DNA of the CDR3: TGTGCCAGCAGTCCCCCGGGACAGGGCTATGAAAAACTGTTTTTT.

For the CDR3, the DNA is TGCAGCGCCGGGGACTATTCGGATGGCTACACCTTC. It encodes CSAGDYSDGYTF. This rearrangement joins TRBV29-1 to TRBJ1-2; D perhaps matches TRBD1 (5 bases). The V and J ends lost 7 bases and 6 bases respectively, with 15 bases between them. Germline V gives CDR1 SQVTM, CDR2 ANQGSEA. The CDR3 totals 12 residues.

The J gene is TRBJ2-3, the V gene TRBV11-2; TRBD2 aligns across 7 bases. The CDR3 sequence is 15 residues long. Germline CDR1 is SGHAT and CDR2 is FQNNGV. Trimming took 1 base from V and 5 from J; bases not matched to a gene: 6. The CDR3 reads CASSLVGPGGDTQYF. The CDR3 nucleotides read TGTGCCAGCAGCTTAGTGGGGCCGGGGGGAGATACGCAGTATTTT.

This clone is a singleton in its sample. The V and J genes are TRBV7-2 and TRBJ1-5; D gene unclear. Germline values: CDR1 SGHTA, CDR2 FQGNSA. The CDR3 consists of 13 residues. The V gene lost 4 bases and the J gene lost 4 bases, with 8 bases spanning the gap. CDR3 residues: CASSSRGNQPQHF. DNA of the CDR3: TGTGCCAGCAGCTCCCGGGGAAATCAGCCCCAGCATTTT.

This chain connects TRBV5-1 to TRBJ1-1; 9 nucleotides align to TRBD1. CDR1 and CDR2 (germline): SGHRS, YFSETQ. V was clipped by 5 bases and J by 6 bases; unmatched bases: 5. This CDR3 is 13 amino acids long. In nucleotides, the CDR3 is TGCGCCAGCAGGGCGGGACAGGGCCCTGAAGCTTTCTTT. This sequence encodes CASRAGQGPEAFF.